The 19 T cell receptor beta chains given below trace back to one sample, sequenced in a study of lymphopenia after photon versus proton radiotherapy. Sequencing used immunoSEQ multiplex PCR; TCRdb keeps in-frame clones, though not all of them. Of 83,000 or so clones in the sample, around 83% were seen once. Here the sequenced sample was peripheral blood, taken from a patient treated with proton-based radiotherapy. Source of these receptors: a man between 60 and 70 years old with pancreatic cancer.

In the case of this clone: At one end the junction does not follow the germline gene, possibly because of a read error. The chain carries TRBV7-7 and TRBJ2-1; D perhaps matches TRBD2 (6 bases). Germline lookup yields CDR1 SSHAT and CDR2 FNYEAQ (reference sequence). This CDR3 is built from 14 residues. DNA of the CDR3: TGTGCTAGCAGCCGTGGCGGGACTGACAATGAGCAGTTCTTC. Protein sequence: CASSRGGTDNEQFF.

The chain joins TRBV4-1 to TRBJ2-2; D is perhaps TRBD1 (5 bases). CDR1 and CDR2 from the germline V gene are MGHRA and YSYEKL. The V gene lost 1 base and the J gene lost 2 bases, with 11 bases spanning the gap. The length of the CDR3 is 16 residues. The CDR3, as DNA: TGCGCCAGCAGCCAAGGGCAGGGTCCAAACACCGGGGAGCTGTTTTTT. Translated: CASSQGQGPNTGELFF.

This chain uses TRBV5-4 with TRBJ1-2; 10 bases map to TRBD1. From germline, CDR1 is SGHNT and CDR2 YYREEE (reference sequence). The CDR3 is 14 residues long. V lost 8 bases and J lost 3; bases outside the gene matches: 7. Here the CDR3 reads CASTTGGVDYGYTF. The CDR3, as DNA: TGTGCCAGTACGACAGGGGGCGTGGACTATGGCTACACCTTC.

This chain links TRBV6-6 with TRBJ2-3; TRBD1 is a possible D gene (5 bases). Looked up from germline, CDR1 is MNHNY and CDR2 is SVGAGI (reference sequence). This CDR3 comprises 15 residues. V shed 5 bases and J shed 3 bases, with 15 bases lying between them. The CDR3 DNA reads TGTGCCAGCAGTCGCCCAGGGCTTAGGACAGATACGCAGTATTTT. Translation: CASSRPGLRTDTQYF.

The CDR3 DNA sequence: TGCAGCGTTGAAAGGGCGGCGAACACCGGGGAGCTGTTTTTT. Translating gives CSVERAANTGELFF. The V and J genes are TRBV29-1 and TRBJ2-2, with D unclear. The ends were cut back, 2 bases at V and 0 bases at J, with 7 bases in the middle. This CDR3 is built from 14 residues. Germline loops: CDR1 SQVTM, CDR2 ANQGSEA.

The rearrangement links TRBV14 to TRBJ2-1; unclear D gene. V lost 0 bases, J lost 6 bases, and 3 bases lay in between. Per germline, CDR1 SGHDN and CDR2 FVKESK. CDR3 length: 12 residues. The CDR3 protein is CASSQEANEQFF. The CDR3 region has the DNA TGTGCCAGCAGCCAAGAGGCCAATGAGCAGTTCTTC.

The gene calls are TRBV10-3 and TRBJ2-7, with TRBD1 matching over 7 bases. From germline, CDR1 is ENHRY and CDR2 SYGVKD. The V segment lost 6 bases and the J segment 5 bases; nucleotides outside the gene matches: 10. The CDR3 sequence is 14 residues long. For the CDR3, the DNA is TGTGCCATCAGGAGTGACAGGGAGAAGGACGAGCAGTACTTC. Translation gives CAIRSDREKDEQYF.

The sample holds one count of this clone. The J gene is TRBJ1-1, the V gene TRBV7-9, with 9 bases lining up with TRBD1. From germline, CDR1 is SEHNR and CDR2 FQNEAQ (reference sequence). CDR3 length equals 16 residues. J was trimmed by 7 bases and V by 1 base; bases with no gene match: 10. CDR3 region: CASSLVLTGDRVEAFF. The CDR3 DNA sequence: TGTGCCAGCAGCTTAGTCCTAACCGGGGACAGGGTTGAAGCTTTCTTT.

The J gene is TRBJ1-3, the V gene TRBV4-1; 7 positions match TRBD1. The CDR3 spans 17 residues. With 4 bases clipped from V and 1 base from J, the junction kept 10 bases outside the gene matches. Germline V gene data show CDR1 as MGHRA and CDR2 as YSYEKL. The CDR3 loop is CASSPPERGRSGNTIYF. Here the CDR3 DNA reads TGCGCCAGCAGCCCTCCAGAAAGGGGGCGTTCTGGAAACACCATATATTTT.

This chain connects TRBV28 to TRBJ2-7, with D uncertain. Germline lookup yields CDR1 MDHEN and CDR2 SYDVKM. With 5 bases removed from V and 4 bases from J, the gap between germline ends came to 9 bases. The length of the CDR3 is 12 residues. The DNA for the CDR3 is TGTGCCAGCAGTCTGGGATTTTACGAGCAGTACTTC. Its protein is CASSLGFYEQYF. Supplemented by reference TRBV28 and TRBJ2-7, the full variable domain reads DVKVTQSSRYLVKRTGEKVFLECVQDMDHENMFWYRQDPGLGLRLIYFSYDVKMKEKGDIPEGYSVSREKKERFSLILESASTNQTSMYLCASSLGFYEQYFGPGTRLTVT.

In its sample, this clone was seen a few times. The rearrangement links TRBV28 to TRBJ1-2; 8 bases fit TRBD1. This CDR3 is built from 16 residues. The ends lost 6 bases at V and 2 bases at J; junction bases unmatched: 11. Germline values: CDR1 MDHEN, CDR2 SYDVKM. The CDR3: CASSLRGQGANYGYTF. CDR3 DNA sequence: TGTGCCAGCAGCCTTAGAGGACAGGGAGCCAACTATGGCTACACCTTC.

The chain couples TRBV2 to TRBJ2-7; weak D call: TRBD2 (5 bases). CDR1 and CDR2 from the germline V gene are SNHLY and FYNNEI. Trimming left V 10 bases short and J 3 bases short, with 22 bases between. The CDR3 sequence is 15 residues long. CDR3 DNA: TGTGCCACCGACGGAAGCCCCAGCGGCAGCTACGAGCAGTACTTC. Amino acid sequence: CATDGSPSGSYEQYF.

V and J are TRBV10-3 and TRBJ2-7; D perhaps matches TRBD2 (5 bases). The V end lost 3 bases, the J end lost 4 bases, and 16 bases lay between the germline ends. From germline, CDR1 is ENHRY and CDR2 SYGVKD. There are 15 residues in the CDR3. This chain's CDR3 is CAISDLRPPGYEQYF. The CDR3 DNA reads TGTGCCATCAGTGATCTGCGGCCGCCGGGGTACGAGCAGTACTTC.

The sample holds one count of this clone. This chain links TRBV6-1 with TRBJ2-7, with 9 bases fitting TRBD1. Germline assignment: CDR1 MNHNS and CDR2 SASEGT. The CDR3 totals 15 residues. After removal of 5 bases from V and 5 bases from J, the junction contained 10 bases not matched to a gene. In DNA form, the CDR3 reads TGTGCCAGCAGTACCCGGGACAGGGTTTCCAACGAGCAGTACTTC. Translation: CASSTRDRVSNEQYF.

This chain joins TRBV7-6 and TRBJ1-4; D is perhaps TRBD1 (6 bases). CDR3 length: 17 amino acids. V was shortened by 0 bases and J by 6 bases, with 17 bases between the two germline ends. From germline, CDR1 is SGHVS and CDR2 FNYEAQ. The CDR3 nucleotides read TGTGCCAGCAGCTTAGCTAAAACAGGGTATGGGGATGAAAAACTGTTTTTT. Translated, it gives CASSLAKTGYGDEKLFF.

This clone was observed a few times. This chain links TRBV28 with TRBJ1-2; D remains ambiguous. This CDR3 has 11 residues. Germline V CDR1 and CDR2: MDHEN, SYDVKM. CDR3 in amino acids: CALKDTYGYTF. The DNA for the CDR3 is TGTGCTCTTAAAGACACCTATGGCTACACCTTC.

The rearrangement links TRBV11-3 to TRBJ2-1; 9 nucleotides line up with TRBD2. This CDR3 has 16 amino acids. Trimming cost V 5 bases and J 6 bases; bases outside gene matches: 11. Germline values: CDR1 SGHNT, CDR2 YENEEA. In nucleotides, the CDR3 is TGTGCCAGCAGCCGCATAGCGGGGGCCCAGTCCAATGAGCAGTTCTTC. It codes for CASSRIAGAQSNEQFF.

The J gene is TRBJ2-2, the V gene TRBV7-3; 9 bases align to TRBD1. Germline assignment: CDR1 SGHTA and CDR2 FQGTGA. The CDR3 is 14 amino acids. Unmatched junction bases numbered 4, after V lost 5 bases and J lost 6 bases. The CDR3 DNA reads TGTGCCAGCAGCCTACAGGGGGCCGCCGGGGAGCTGTTTTTT. The encoded protein is CASSLQGAAGELFF.

This chain joins TRBV29-1 and TRBJ2-1; 9 nucleotides align to TRBD2. Per germline, CDR1 SQVTM and CDR2 ANQGSEA. The CDR3 has 17 residues. The CDR3, as DNA: TGCTCCACGAGGGGCGGTCTAGCGGGAAGGTCCTACAATGAGCAGTTCTTC. Translating it yields CSTRGGLAGRSYNEQFF.